These 27 T cell receptor beta chains share one sample of origin, sequenced in a study of CD8 T cells in ankylosing spondylitis. TCRdb analysed the 5' RACE reads with MiXCR anew, one entry per CDR3 protein. The table shows approximately 350,000 distinct CDR3 sequences, with 20% to 25% occurring only once. The specimen was blood, either unsorted or a sorted T cell fraction (not recorded which). The receptors here all came from a male donor with ankylosing spondylitis or in good health (not recorded which).

The rearrangement joins TRBV20-1 to TRBJ2-1; 12 bases line up with TRBD2. The CDR3 extends over 14 amino acids. Germline CDR1 DFQATT, CDR2 SNEGSKA (reference sequence). V dropped 6 bases and J dropped 2; count of bases not matched to a gene: 2. In nucleotides, the CDR3 is TGCAGTGCCCCTAGCGGGGGGGCCTACAATGAGCAGTTCTTC. This encodes CSAPSGGAYNEQFF.

CDR3 bases: TGCAGCGCCGTGGACAGGGGTTACGAGCAGTACTTC. Residues: CSAVDRGYEQYF. V and J are TRBV29-1 and TRBJ2-7; TRBD1 aligns across 9 bases. V shed 7 bases, J shed 4 bases, and the junction held 5 bases outside the gene matches. CDR3 length equals 12 residues. Germline V gene sequence: CDR1 SQVTM, CDR2 ANQGSEA.

This rearrangement joins TRBV27 to TRBJ2-7; the D gene is possibly TRBD2 (6 bases). The V end lost 5 bases, the J end lost 3 bases, and 17 bases lay between the germline ends. The CDR3 runs to 15 residues. Germline CDR1 and CDR2: MNHEY and SMNVEV (reference sequence). The CDR3 sequence: CASSKTSWGGYEQYF. The CDR3 coding sequence is TGTGCCAGCAGTAAGACGTCCTGGGGAGGCTACGAGCAGTACTTC.

This sequence joins TRBV7-6 and TRBJ2-3; D is perhaps TRBD2 (7 bases). This CDR3 comprises 16 residues. Germline assignment: CDR1 SGHVS and CDR2 FNYEAQ. V dropped 4 bases and J dropped 0 bases, with 14 bases sitting between them. The CDR3 DNA sequence: TGTGCCAGCAGCTATTGGGAGGGGGAAAGCACAGATACGCAGTATTTT. As protein: CASSYWEGESTDTQYF.

This clonotype has a handful of counts. The gene calls are TRBV4-1 and TRBJ2-5, with 9 nucleotides matching TRBD2. Germline V gene data show CDR1 as MGHRA and CDR2 as YSYEKL. The CDR3 spans 16 residues. Trimming at V came to 4 bases and at J to 4 bases, leaving 10 bases not matched to a gene. The CDR3 sequence: CASSLSRTSAGETQYF. Here the CDR3 DNA reads TGCGCCAGCAGCCTCAGTAGGACTAGCGCTGGAGAGACCCAGTACTTC.

This clonotype was detected a few times. The J gene is TRBJ2-7, the V gene TRBV7-9; TRBD1 agrees at 7 bases. J gave up 2 bases and V 5 bases, and 9 bases lay outside the gene matches. Germline V gives CDR1 SEHNR, CDR2 FQNEAQ (reference sequence). This CDR3 has 15 residues. The CDR3 nucleotides read TGTGCCAGCAGCCCCCAGGGGGATCTCCCCTACGAGCAGTACTTC. The encoded protein is CASSPQGDLPYEQYF.

This clonotype occurred a few times. The chain uses TRBV15 and TRBJ2-7; no reliable D call. Germline CDR1 and CDR2: LNHNV and YYDKDF (reference sequence). V was pared by 0 bases and J by 3 bases, with 9 bases between. This CDR3 spans 14 amino acids. The CDR3 is CATSRDHRDYEQYF. The CDR3 bases are TGTGCCACCAGCAGAGATCACAGAGACTACGAGCAGTACTTC.

The V gene is TRBV11-2, the J gene TRBJ2-2, with 10 positions matching TRBD2. CDR3 length: 20 amino acids. Germline CDR1 is SGHAT and CDR2 is FQNNGV. V lost 2 bases, J lost 5 bases, and 17 bases stayed unmatched. CDR3 region: CASSLSFTRLAGANTGELFF. In DNA form, the CDR3 reads TGTGCCAGCAGCTTATCCTTCACTCGGCTAGCGGGGGCCAATACCGGGGAGCTGTTTTTT.

This clonotype was observed a few times. This chain joins TRBV20-1 and TRBJ2-7, with TRBD1 matching 8 bases. V trimming: 4 bases; J trimming: 4 bases; junction bases outside the gene matches: 12. This CDR3 region has 15 residues. Germline-derived CDR1 and CDR2 are DFQATT and SNEGSKA (reference sequence). The CDR3 reads CSATLNRGTQYEQYF. The CDR3 DNA is TGCAGTGCTACCCTAAACAGGGGGACACAGTACGAGCAGTACTTC.

The V gene is TRBV11-2, the J gene TRBJ2-2; D possibly matches TRBD1 or TRBD2 (6 bases each). The germline V gene has CDR1 SGHAT and CDR2 FQNNGV. The CDR3 loop spans 14 amino acids. Trimming took off 4 bases at V and 10 bases at J, with 16 bases between the two ends. CDR3 in amino acids: CASSSVGGKEELFF. The CDR3 nucleotides are TGTGCCAGCAGCTCGGTAGGGGGGAAGGAGGAGCTGTTTTTT.

The V gene is TRBV6-1, the J gene TRBJ2-2; 8 positions agree with TRBD2. The junction had 10 bases not matched to a gene; V was cut back by 7 bases and J by 0 bases. CDR3 size: 17 residues. Germline CDR1 is MNHNS and CDR2 is SASEGT. CDR3 DNA: TGTGCCAGCACCCGAGGGGCGGGGGGCCCGAACACCGGGGAGCTGTTTTTT. Residues: CASTRGAGGPNTGELFF.

V and J are TRBV20-1 and TRBJ2-7; 9 nucleotides match TRBD2. This CDR3 contains 17 residues. The V gene's germline CDR1 is DFQATT and CDR2 SNEGSKA (reference sequence). The CDR3 loop reads CCARDPVGAGGSYEQYF. The CDR3, as DNA: TGCTGCGCTAGAGATCCCGTCGGGGCGGGGGGGTCCTACGAGCAGTACTTC.

The DNA of the CDR3 is TGTGCCAGCAGTTTTTTAATGGATCTTTCCCAGGCTGGGGCCAACGTCCTGACTTTC. It translates to CASSFLMDLSQAGANVLTF. This chain connects TRBV12-3 or TRBV12-4 to TRBJ2-6; D is unclear. CDR3 size: 19 residues. Trimming took off 3 bases at V and 2 bases at J, with 20 bases between the two ends.

The rearrangement joins TRBV15 to TRBJ2-1; 10 positions match TRBD2. The V gene end was trimmed by 3 bases and the J gene end by 9 bases; junction bases not matched to a gene: 11. Germline assignment: CDR1 LNHNV and CDR2 YYDKDF (reference sequence). The CDR3 spans 16 residues. The CDR3 bases are TGTGCCACCAGCAGGATGGGACTAGCGCAGGGGAGTGAGCAGTTCTTC. Amino acid sequence: CATSRMGLAQGSEQFF.

The chain joins TRBV2 to TRBJ2-3, with 10 bases identical to TRBD2. Germline CDR1 SNHLY, CDR2 FYNNEI. CDR3 length: 16 amino acids. J lost 2 bases, V lost 0 bases, and 2 bases had no gene match. CDR3 amino acids: CASSEAGLAVTDTQYF. The CDR3 DNA reads TGTGCCAGCAGTGAAGCTGGACTAGCGGTCACAGATACGCAGTATTTT. The entire variable domain, with the rest obtained from reference TRBV2 and TRBJ2-3, is as follows: EPEVTQTPSHQVTQMGQEVILRCVPISNHLYFYWYRQILGQKVEFLVSFYNNEISEKSEIFDDQFSVERPDGSNFTLKIRSTKLEDSAMYFCASSEAGLAVTDTQYFGPGTRLTVL.

This clonotype was found a few times. The chain has TRBV7-9 and TRBJ2-5; 9 positions agree with TRBD1. The CDR3 loop spans 16 amino acids. Germline V gives CDR1 SEHNR, CDR2 FQNEAQ (reference sequence). Trimming removed 0 bases from V and 7 bases from J; junction bases left unmatched: 9. CDR3 bases: TGTGCCAGCAGCTTAGCGGAGGGACAGGGCGCAAGGACCCAGTACTTC. Protein product: CASSLAEGQGARTQYF.

The gene calls are TRBV13 and TRBJ2-7; D ambiguous. The CDR3 is 17 residues long. The germline V and J ends were trimmed by 5 bases and 2 bases, with 22 bases remaining between them. Germline-derived CDR1 and CDR2 are PRHDT and FYEKMQ (reference sequence). For the CDR3, the DNA is TGTGCCAGCAGCCCCTGGAAGGAGAGTAGTGCGCCCTACGAGCAGTACTTC. Encoded protein: CASSPWKESSAPYEQYF.

The V gene is TRBV12-3 or TRBV12-4, the J gene TRBJ2-1; 8 bases match TRBD2. J gave up 7 bases and V 5 bases, and 13 bases lay outside the gene matches. The CDR3 is made up of 16 amino acids. CDR3 in DNA: TGTGCCAGCAGTCCCGTTTCGGGGGGGCTGTTAAATGAGCAGTTCTTC. Its translation is CASSPVSGGLLNEQFF.

The chain couples TRBV2 to TRBJ1-1; D not certain. Germline V CDR1 and CDR2: SNHLY, FYNNEI. The CDR3 is 13 residues long. The ends were cut back, 0 bases at V and 11 bases at J, with 13 bases in the middle. This chain's CDR3 is CASSEADPLEAFF. DNA for the CDR3: TGTGCCAGCAGTGAAGCGGACCCCCTAGAGGCTTTCTTT.

J is TRBJ2-7 and V is TRBV6-1; D is perhaps TRBD2 (5 bases). The CDR3 sequence is 15 residues long. The V end was cut by 5 bases, the J end by 2 bases, with 16 bases between. Germline loops: CDR1 MNHNS, CDR2 SASEGT. The CDR3 sequence is CASSPLLDGTYEQYF. As DNA, the CDR3 is TGTGCCAGCAGTCCCCTCCTGGACGGGACCTACGAGCAGTACTTC.

The rearrangement links TRBV2 to TRBJ2-7; 8 bases line up with TRBD1. The V gene's germline CDR1 is SNHLY and CDR2 FYNNEI. There are 15 residues in the CDR3. V was pared by 0 bases and J by 3 bases, with 4 bases of the junction left unmatched. The CDR3 nucleotides read TGTGCCAGCAGTGAAGCGGCCGGGACAGGCTACGAGCAGTACTTC. Protein sequence: CASSEAAGTGYEQYF.

This clonotype was counted between two and nine times. J is TRBJ2-1 and V is TRBV11-2; D ambiguous. V was cut by 4 bases and J by 0 bases, with 13 bases left in between. Germline V gene lookup returns CDR1 SGHAT and CDR2 FQNNGV. The CDR3 sequence is 16 residues long. CDR3 DNA: TGTGCCAGCAGCTCCCAAACCTCCAGCTCCTACAATGAGCAGTTCTTC. It codes for CASSSQTSSSYNEQFF.

Note on this clonotype: Germline and junction disagree at one end, which may indicate a read error. The CDR3 sequence is CASSLSSGTEKYNEQFF. Here the CDR3 DNA reads TGTGCTAGCAGCTTATCCTCCGGGACAGAGAAATACAATGAGCAGTTCTTC. The chain couples TRBV7-7 to TRBJ2-1; 7 bases align to TRBD1. In germline, CDR1 is SSHAT, CDR2 FNYEAQ (reference sequence). This CDR3 has 17 amino acids.

CDR3 bases: TGCAGTGCTAGAGATCAGAACACCTCTAGCCACGAGCAGTACTTC. It is translated as CSARDQNTSSHEQYF. The chain combines TRBV20-1 with TRBJ2-7; weak D call: TRBD2 (5 bases). Trimming stripped 0 bases from V and 5 bases from J, with 17 bases between. The CDR3 is 15 amino acids. Germline assignment: CDR1 DFQATT and CDR2 SNEGSKA (reference sequence).

In its sample, this clonotype was seen a few times. The rearrangement joins TRBV12-3 or TRBV12-4 to TRBJ2-2; 9 bases align to TRBD1. CDR3 length equals 17 residues. V trimming: 8 bases; J trimming: 4 bases; junction bases outside the gene matches: 14. The CDR3 DNA sequence: TGTGCCAGCGGATCTGTTGGACAGGGGATTTTCACCGGGGAGCTGTTTTTT. Protein: CASGSVGQGIFTGELFF.

This clonotype was detected a few times. The chain is built from TRBV12-3 or TRBV12-4 and TRBJ2-3; 9 bases line up with TRBD1. V was clipped by 5 bases and J by 1 base; unmatched bases: 4. This CDR3 is built from 15 residues. The CDR3 DNA sequence: TGTGCCAGCAGTCCACGGACAGGGGGCACAGATACGCAGTATTTT. Its protein product is CASSPRTGGTDTQYF.

This clonotype was observed many times. The V gene is TRBV29-1, the J gene TRBJ2-7, with unresolved D. The CDR3 totals 12 residues. V was trimmed by 0 bases and J by 6 bases, leaving 9 bases between them. The germline V gene has CDR1 SQVTM and CDR2 ANQGSEA. CDR3 protein: CSVEDLEREQYF. The CDR3 DNA reads as TGCAGCGTTGAAGATCTGGAGCGCGAGCAGTACTTC.